This TCR beta chain was documented in a study of blood T cell repertoires in COVID-19. As originally analysed: Reference gene primer amplification gave nucleated cell count estimates. Assay used: immunoSEQ multiplex PCR; TCRdb lists only in-frame clones, some missing. That table is the source of V, J and clone size, and D and trimming were worked out from the DNA. The table shows about 220,000 clones, with roughly 80% occurring only once. Assignments of participants to cohorts depended upon their own reported clinical history. CDR1 and CDR2 (germline): SGHTS, YDEGEE. CDR3 length: 14 amino acids. V lost 0 bases and J lost 7, with 13 bases in between.

The chain uses TRBV5-8 and TRBJ2-5; D unclear. This TCR was sampled from a woman between 50 and 59 years old who had been exposed to COVID-19. What was sequenced was PBMCs or T cells enriched from blood (not recorded which). CDR3 in amino acids: CASSLEPGYGTQYF. CDR3 bases: TGTGCCAGCAGCTTGGAACCGGGTTATGGGACCCAGTACTTC.